This TCR beta chain appears in the sequencing data of a study of T cells in Graves' hyperthyroidism and ophthalmopathy. Study observations and caveats: The blood repertoire included most of the expanded thyroid clonotypes above 0.001.

Stable disease denoted Graves' hyperthyroidism without ophthalmopathy progression within 18 months. This clonotype was seen repeatedly, ten times or more. The antigen is unknown. CDR1 is MDHEN, CDR2 SYDVKM, per germline. The CDR3 has 15 amino acids. The junction had 5 bases not matched to a gene; V was cut back by 6 bases and J by 2 bases. TCR beta CDR3 sequences were amplified from RNA transcripts. TCR CDR3 underwent first-round RT-PCR with the HTBI primer set. MiXCR, applied by TCRdb to the multiplex PCR reads, yields one record per CDR3 protein. In the table there are about 350,000 distinct CDR3 sequences, about 15% of which are singletons.

The genes are TRBV28 and TRBJ1-4; TRBD1 aligns across 8 bases. This TCR was sampled from a woman under 40 with Graves' hyperthyroidism. The sample was blood. CDR3 nucleotides: TGTGCCAGCAGAAAAAGACAGGGGACTAATGAAAAACTGTTTTTT. It specifies CASRKRQGTNEKLFF.